This T cell receptor beta chain was found in a study of blood T cells in healthy people across ages. A second PCR of 7 to 11 cycles used a sample-barcoded 5' primer and a J-beta primer mix. A single record per CDR3 protein comes from TCRdb applying MiXCR to the 5' RACE reads. The sample lists 1,100,000 or so distinct CDR3 sequences; around 43% were seen once. Germline V gene data show CDR1 as SGHRS and CDR2 as YFSETQ. CDR3 length: 14 amino acids. V shed 3 bases, J shed 6 bases, and the junction held 4 bases outside the gene matches. Source material: blood. The chain has TRBV5-1 and TRBJ2-1; TRBD2 agrees at 9 bases. The clonotype was recovered from a woman aged 55-75 years in good health. CDR3 DNA: TGCGCCAGCAGCTCTAGCGGGGCCCCCAATGAGCAGTTCTTC. Its translation is CASSSSGAPNEQFF. The whole variable domain, remainder taken from reference TRBV5-1 and TRBJ2-1, is KAGVTQTPRYLIKTRGQQVTLSCSPISGHRSVSWYQQTPGQGLQFLFEYFSETQRNKGNFPGRFSGRQFSNSRSEMNVSTLELGDSALYLCASSSSGAPNEQFFGPGTRLTVL.